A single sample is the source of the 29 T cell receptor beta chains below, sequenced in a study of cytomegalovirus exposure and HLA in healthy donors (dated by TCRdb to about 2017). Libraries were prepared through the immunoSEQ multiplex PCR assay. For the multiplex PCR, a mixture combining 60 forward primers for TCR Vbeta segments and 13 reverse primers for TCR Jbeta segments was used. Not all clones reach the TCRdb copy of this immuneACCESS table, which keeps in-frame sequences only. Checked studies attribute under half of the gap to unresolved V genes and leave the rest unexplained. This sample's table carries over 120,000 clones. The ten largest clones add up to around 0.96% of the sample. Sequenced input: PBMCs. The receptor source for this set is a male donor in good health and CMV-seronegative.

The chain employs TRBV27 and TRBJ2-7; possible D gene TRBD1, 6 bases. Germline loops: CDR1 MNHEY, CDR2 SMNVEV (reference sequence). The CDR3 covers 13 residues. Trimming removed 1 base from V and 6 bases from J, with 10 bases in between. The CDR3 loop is CASSLLQGIEQYF. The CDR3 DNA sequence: TGTGCCAGCAGTTTATTGCAGGGGATCGAGCAGTACTTC.

The CDR3 DNA follows: TGTGCCAGCAGTAGTACAGGGTCCGGCACCATATATTTT. Translated, it gives CASSSTGSGTIYF. The V and J genes are TRBV6-1 and TRBJ1-3, with D possibly TRBD1 on 6 matching bases. The CDR3 totals 13 residues. Germline V gives CDR1 MNHNS, CDR2 SASEGT. The ends were cut back, 5 bases at V and 9 bases at J, with 14 bases in the middle.

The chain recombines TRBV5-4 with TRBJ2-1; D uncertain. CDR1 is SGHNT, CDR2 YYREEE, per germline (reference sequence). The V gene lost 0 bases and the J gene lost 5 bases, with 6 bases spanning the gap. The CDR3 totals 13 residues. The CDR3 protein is CASSLAEDNEQFF. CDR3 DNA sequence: TGTGCCAGCAGCTTGGCAGAGGACAATGAGCAGTTCTTC.

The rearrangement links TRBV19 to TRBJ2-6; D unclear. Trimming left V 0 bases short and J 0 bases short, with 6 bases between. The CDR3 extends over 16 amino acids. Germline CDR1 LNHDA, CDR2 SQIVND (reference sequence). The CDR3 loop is CASSIDRASGANVLTF. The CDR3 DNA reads TGTGCCAGTAGTATAGATCGAGCCTCTGGGGCCAACGTCCTGACTTTC. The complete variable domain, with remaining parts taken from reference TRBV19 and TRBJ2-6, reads DGGITQSPKYLFRKEGQNVTLSCEQNLNHDAMYWYRQDPGQGLRLIYYSQIVNDFQKGDIAEGYSVSREKKESFPLTVTSAQKNPTAFYLCASSIDRASGANVLTFGAGSRLTVL.

CDR3 region: CASSLKGGYTEAFF. The CDR3 region has the DNA TGTGCCAGCAGCTTAAAAGGGGGCTACACTGAAGCTTTCTTT. The V and J genes are TRBV7-9 and TRBJ1-1, with TRBD1 matching 7 bases. The ends lost 2 bases at V and 3 bases at J; junction bases unmatched: 3. Germline-derived CDR1 and CDR2 are SEHNR and FQNEAQ (reference sequence). This CDR3 spans 14 amino acids.

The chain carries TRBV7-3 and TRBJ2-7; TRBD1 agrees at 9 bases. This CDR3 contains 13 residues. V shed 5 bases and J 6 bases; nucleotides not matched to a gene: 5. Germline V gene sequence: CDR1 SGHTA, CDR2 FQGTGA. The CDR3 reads CASSTNRGLEQYF. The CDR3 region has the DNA TGTGCCAGCAGCACAAACAGGGGGCTCGAGCAGTACTTC.

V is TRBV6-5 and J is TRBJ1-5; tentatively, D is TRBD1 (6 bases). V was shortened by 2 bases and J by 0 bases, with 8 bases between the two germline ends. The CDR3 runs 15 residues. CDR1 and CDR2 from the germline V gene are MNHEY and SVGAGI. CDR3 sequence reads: CASSYIRGSNQPQHF. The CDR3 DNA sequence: TGTGCCAGCAGTTACATCAGGGGTAGCAATCAGCCCCAGCATTTT.

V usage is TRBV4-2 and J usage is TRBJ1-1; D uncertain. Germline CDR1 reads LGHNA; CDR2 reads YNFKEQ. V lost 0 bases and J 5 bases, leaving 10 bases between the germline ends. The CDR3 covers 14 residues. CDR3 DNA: TGTGCCAGCAGCCAAGACCGTGTTAGAACTGAAGCTTTCTTT. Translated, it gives CASSQDRVRTEAFF.

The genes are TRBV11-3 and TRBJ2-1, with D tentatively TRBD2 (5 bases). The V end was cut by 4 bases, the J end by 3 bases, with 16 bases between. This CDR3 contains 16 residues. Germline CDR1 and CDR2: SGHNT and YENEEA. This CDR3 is CASSSSSRRNYNEQFF. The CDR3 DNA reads TGTGCCAGCAGCTCGTCTAGCCGGCGAAACTACAATGAGCAGTTCTTC.

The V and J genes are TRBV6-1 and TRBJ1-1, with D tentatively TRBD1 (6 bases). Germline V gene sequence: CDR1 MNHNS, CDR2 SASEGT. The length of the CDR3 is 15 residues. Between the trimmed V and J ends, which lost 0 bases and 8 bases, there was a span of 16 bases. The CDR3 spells CASSEASRGRLEAFF. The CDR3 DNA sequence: TGTGCCAGCAGTGAAGCGAGCAGGGGCCGTTTAGAAGCTTTCTTT.

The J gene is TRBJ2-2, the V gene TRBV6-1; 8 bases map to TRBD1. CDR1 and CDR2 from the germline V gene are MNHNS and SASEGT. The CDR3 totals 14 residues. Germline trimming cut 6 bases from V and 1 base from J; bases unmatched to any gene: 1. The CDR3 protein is CASRGQGNTGELFF. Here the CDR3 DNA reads TGTGCCAGCAGAGGACAGGGGAACACCGGGGAGCTGTTTTTT.

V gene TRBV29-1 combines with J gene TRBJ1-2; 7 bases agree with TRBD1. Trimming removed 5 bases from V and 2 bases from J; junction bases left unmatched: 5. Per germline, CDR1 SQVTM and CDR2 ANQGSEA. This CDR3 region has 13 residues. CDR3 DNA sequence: TGCAGCGTTAGGGGACAGACGAACTATGGCTACACCTTC. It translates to CSVRGQTNYGYTF.

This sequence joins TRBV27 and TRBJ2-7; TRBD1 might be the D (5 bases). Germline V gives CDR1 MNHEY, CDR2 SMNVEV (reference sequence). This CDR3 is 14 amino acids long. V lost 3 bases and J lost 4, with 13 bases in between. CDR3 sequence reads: CASSLVGAGYEQYF. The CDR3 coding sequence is TGTGCCAGCAGTTTGGTAGGGGCTGGTTACGAGCAGTACTTC.

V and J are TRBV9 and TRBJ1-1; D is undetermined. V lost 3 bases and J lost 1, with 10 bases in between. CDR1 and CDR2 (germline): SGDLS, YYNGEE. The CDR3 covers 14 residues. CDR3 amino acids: CASSDRTENTEAFF. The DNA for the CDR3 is TGTGCCAGCAGCGACCGGACTGAGAACACTGAAGCTTTCTTT.

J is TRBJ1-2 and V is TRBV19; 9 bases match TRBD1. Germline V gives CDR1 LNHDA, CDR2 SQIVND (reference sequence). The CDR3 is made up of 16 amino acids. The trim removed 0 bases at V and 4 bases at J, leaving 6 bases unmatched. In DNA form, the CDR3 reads TGTGCCAGTAGTATAGACGACAGGGGGGTCATCTATGGCTACACCTTC. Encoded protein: CASSIDDRGVIYGYTF. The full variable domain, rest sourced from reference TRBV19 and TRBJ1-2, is DGGITQSPKYLFRKEGQNVTLSCEQNLNHDAMYWYRQDPGQGLRLIYYSQIVNDFQKGDIAEGYSVSREKKESFPLTVTSAQKNPTAFYLCASSIDDRGVIYGYTFGSGTRLTVV.

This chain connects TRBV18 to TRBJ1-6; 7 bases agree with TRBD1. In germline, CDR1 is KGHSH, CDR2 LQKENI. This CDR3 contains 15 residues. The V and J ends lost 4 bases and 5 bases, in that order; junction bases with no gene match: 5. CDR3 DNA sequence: TGTGCCAGCTCACAACGACAGGGCGATAATTCACCCCTCCACTTT. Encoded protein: CASSQRQGDNSPLHF.

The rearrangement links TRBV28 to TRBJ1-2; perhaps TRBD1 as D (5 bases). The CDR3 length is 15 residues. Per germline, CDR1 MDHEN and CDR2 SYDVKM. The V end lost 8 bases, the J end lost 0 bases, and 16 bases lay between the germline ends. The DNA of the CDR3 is TGTGCCAGCCGTATTTCGGGGGGAACTAACTATGGCTACACCTTC. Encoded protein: CASRISGGTNYGYTF.

In DNA, the CDR3 is TGTGCCAGCAGTCCTTTAGCGGGAGCGGGTATAGAGACCCAGTACTTC. Residues: CASSPLAGAGIETQYF. V and J are TRBV2 and TRBJ2-5, with 9 bases matching TRBD2. The V and J ends lost 5 bases and 4 bases, in that order; junction bases with no gene match: 11. Germline V CDR1 and CDR2: SNHLY, FYNNEI. This CDR3 comprises 16 residues.

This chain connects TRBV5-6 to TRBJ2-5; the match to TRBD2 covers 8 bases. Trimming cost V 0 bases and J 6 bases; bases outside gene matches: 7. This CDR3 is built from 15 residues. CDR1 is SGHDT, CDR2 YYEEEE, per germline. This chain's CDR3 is CASSLVVAGPQTQYF. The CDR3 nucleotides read TGTGCCAGCAGCTTGGTTGTAGCGGGGCCCCAGACCCAGTACTTC.

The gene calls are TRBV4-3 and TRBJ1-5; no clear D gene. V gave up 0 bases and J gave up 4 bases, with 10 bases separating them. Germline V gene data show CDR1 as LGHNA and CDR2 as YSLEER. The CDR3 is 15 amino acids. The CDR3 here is CASSQERRDNQPQHF. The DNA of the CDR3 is TGCGCCAGCAGCCAAGAGAGGCGGGATAATCAGCCCCAGCATTTT.

This chain's CDR3 is CASSPRQPAFEQFF. CDR3 bases: TGCGCCAGCAGCCCTAGACAGCCAGCATTTGAGCAGTTCTTC. V and J are TRBV5-1 and TRBJ2-1; the D gene is possibly TRBD1 (5 bases). The CDR3 runs 14 residues. V gave up 4 bases and J gave up 9 bases, with 17 bases separating them. Per germline, CDR1 SGHRS and CDR2 YFSETQ.

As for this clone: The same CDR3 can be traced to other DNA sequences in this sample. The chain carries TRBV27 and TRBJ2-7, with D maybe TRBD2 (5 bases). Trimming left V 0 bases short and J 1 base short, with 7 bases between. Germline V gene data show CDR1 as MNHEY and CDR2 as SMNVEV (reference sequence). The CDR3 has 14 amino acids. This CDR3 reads CASSLSRGSYEQYF. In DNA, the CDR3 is TGTGCCAGCAGTTTATCAAGAGGGTCCTACGAGCAGTACTTC.

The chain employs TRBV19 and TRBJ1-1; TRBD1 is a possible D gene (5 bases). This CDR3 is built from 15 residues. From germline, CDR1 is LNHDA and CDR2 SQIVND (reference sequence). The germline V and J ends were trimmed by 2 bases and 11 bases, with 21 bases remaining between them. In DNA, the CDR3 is TGTGCCAGTAGTATAAGCGGGGCAACCAAAATAATCGCTTTCTTT. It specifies CASSISGATKIIAFF.

The CDR3 region is CASSQDTSGDPLSYEQYF. The CDR3 DNA follows: TGCGCCAGCAGCCAAGATACTAGCGGGGACCCTCTCTCCTACGAGCAGTACTTC. The chain has TRBV4-1 and TRBJ2-7; TRBD2 agrees at 10 bases. The CDR3 spans 18 residues. CDR1 and CDR2 (germline): MGHRA, YSYEKL. V lost 0 bases, J lost 0 bases, and 8 bases stayed unmatched.

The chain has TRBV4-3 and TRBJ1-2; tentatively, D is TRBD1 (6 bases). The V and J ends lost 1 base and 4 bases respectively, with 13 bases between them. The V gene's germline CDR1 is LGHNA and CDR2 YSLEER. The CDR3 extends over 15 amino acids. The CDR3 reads CASSQVPGALYGYTF. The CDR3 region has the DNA TGCGCCAGCAGCCAAGTTCCAGGGGCCCTCTATGGCTACACCTTC.

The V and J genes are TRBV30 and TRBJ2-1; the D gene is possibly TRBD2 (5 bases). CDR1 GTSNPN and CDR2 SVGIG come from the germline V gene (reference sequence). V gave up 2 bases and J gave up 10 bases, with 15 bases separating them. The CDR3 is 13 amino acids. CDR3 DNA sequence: TGTGCCTGGAGTCCCGAGCTAGGCGGGGAGCAGTTCTTC. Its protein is CAWSPELGGEQFF. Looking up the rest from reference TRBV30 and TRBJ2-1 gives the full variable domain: SQTIHQWPATLVQPVGSPLSLECTVEGTSNPNLYWYRQAAGRGLQLLFYSVGIGQISSEVPQNLSASRPQDRQFILSSKKLLLSDSGFYLCAWSPELGGEQFFGPGTRLTVL.

CDR3 bases: TGCGCCAGCAGCCGGGGACTAGCGGGGTCTAGCACAGATACGCAGTATTTT. This codes for CASSRGLAGSSTDTQYF. V gene TRBV4-3 combines with J gene TRBJ2-3, with TRBD2 identical over 13 bases. This CDR3 comprises 17 residues. The junction had 4 bases not matched to a gene; V was cut back by 4 bases and J by 0 bases. The germline V gene has CDR1 LGHNA and CDR2 YSLEER.

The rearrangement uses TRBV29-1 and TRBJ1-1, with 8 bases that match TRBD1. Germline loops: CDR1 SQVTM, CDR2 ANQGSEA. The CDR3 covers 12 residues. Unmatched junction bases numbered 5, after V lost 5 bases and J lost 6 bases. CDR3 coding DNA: TGCAGCGTTCGGACAGGGATCGCTGAAGCTTTCTTT. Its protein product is CSVRTGIAEAFF.

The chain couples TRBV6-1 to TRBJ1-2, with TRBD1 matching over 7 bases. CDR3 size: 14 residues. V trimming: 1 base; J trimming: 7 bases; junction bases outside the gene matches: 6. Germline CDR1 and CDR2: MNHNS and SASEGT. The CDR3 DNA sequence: TGTGCCAGCAGTGAAGTCGACAGGGCGGTTGGCTACACCTTC. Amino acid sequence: CASSEVDRAVGYTF.